This T cell receptor (beta chain) was captured by sequencing in a study of T-cell reconstitution after alpha-beta-depleted transplantation in children. Study results and caveats: Some patients showed high day-60 TCRbeta diversity, which derived from surviving recipient T cells and thymic progenitors. Where alpha-beta T cells came from about two months after transplant was reportedly several hundred expanded graft clones. Newly made T cells mostly supplied T-cell counts and diversity one year after transplant.

The V gene's germline CDR1 is SQVTM and CDR2 ANQGSEA. V was trimmed by 3 bases and J by 4 bases, leaving 9 bases between them. The CDR3 runs 12 residues. This clonotype was counted only a few times. The antigen is undetermined. The TCRbeta library was prepared with unique molecular identifiers. TCRdb called the PCR reads again in MiXCR, with one record for every CDR3 protein. This sample yields roughly 120,000 distinct CDR3 sequences, of which 20% to 25% are seen a single time; under 12% belongs to the top ten. The starting material was PBMCs, mostly from graft donor cells, obtained 180 days after TCRalphabeta/CD19-depleted stem cell transplant. This sequence joins TRBV29-1 and TRBJ1-2, with D unresolved. This TCR was recovered from a male patient between 2 and 9 years old who had a stem cell transplant for chronic granulomatous disease, so the T cells may come from the graft donor. CDR3 nucleotides: TGCAGCGTTGAGGAAGCCTTCTATGGCTACACCTTC. It is translated as CSVEEAFYGYTF.